This passage covers 4 T cell receptor beta chains from one sample sequenced in a study of CD8 T cells in Susac syndrome. RNA, at about 0.45 to 1 ug, was reverse transcribed with random hexamers. From the immunoSEQ multiplex PCR reads, TCRdb called clonotypes with MiXCR, one entry per CDR3 protein. The table records roughly 88,000 distinct CDR3 sequences, approximately 96% of them present only once. The material sequenced was CD8+ T cells from PBMCs. These receptors were obtained from a human donor with Susac syndrome.

This clonotype was seen only once. The chain joins TRBV28 to TRBJ2-5; tentatively, D is TRBD1 (6 bases). The germline V gene encodes CDR1 MDHEN and CDR2 SYDVKM. The length of the CDR3 is 15 residues. Trimming left V 8 bases short and J 2 bases short, with 18 bases between. The CDR3 protein is CASLSGDTLQETQYF. The CDR3 nucleotides read TGTGCCAGCCTCTCCGGGGACACATTACAAGAGACCCAGTACTTC. Full variable domain (missing parts from reference TRBV28 and TRBJ2-5): DVKVTQSSRYLVKRTGEKVFLECVQDMDHENMFWYRQDPGLGLRLIYFSYDVKMKEKGDIPEGYSVSREKKERFSLILESASTNQTSMYLCASLSGDTLQETQYFGPGTRLLVL.

This chain links TRBV10-3 with TRBJ1-1; 7 positions match TRBD1. The CDR3 has 15 amino acids. Germline assignment: CDR1 ENHRY and CDR2 SYGVKD. V trimming: 2 bases; J trimming: 3 bases; junction bases outside the gene matches: 6. CDR3 loop: CAISEPAGGDTEAFF. The CDR3 DNA reads as TGTGCCATCAGTGAGCCCGCAGGGGGTGACACTGAAGCTTTCTTT.

The chain couples TRBV7-2 to TRBJ2-3; 9 bases match TRBD2. Germline assignment: CDR1 SGHTA and CDR2 FQGNSA. This CDR3 comprises 15 residues. Trimming took 5 bases from V and 5 from J; bases not matched to a gene: 8. As DNA, the CDR3 is TGTGCCAGCAGCATTCTAGCGGGGAGGGGAGATACGCAGTATTTT. This codes for CASSILAGRGDTQYF.

The chain has TRBV15 and TRBJ1-1; no clear D. Germline-derived CDR1 and CDR2 are LNHNV and YYDKDF (reference sequence). The CDR3 loop spans 16 amino acids. With 1 base removed from V and 0 bases from J, the gap between germline ends came to 12 bases. CDR3 amino acids: CATSRGREGMNTEAFF. The CDR3 coding sequence is TGTGCCACCAGCAGAGGCAGAGAAGGAATGAACACTGAAGCTTTCTTT. The variable domain in full, with the rest retrieved from reference TRBV15 and TRBJ1-1, is DAMVIQNPRYQVTQFGKPVTLSCSQTLNHNVMYWYQQKSSQAPKLLFHYYDKDFNNEADTPDNFQSRRPNTSFCFLDIRSPGLGDTAMYLCATSRGREGMNTEAFFGQGTRLTVV.